The clone carrying this T cell receptor (beta chain) was recorded once. The data stem from a study of blood T cell repertoires in COVID-19. V was trimmed by 3 bases and J by 5 bases, leaving 21 bases between them. Germline loops: CDR1 SGHDT, CDR2 YYEEEE. This CDR3 region has 16 residues. The repertoire was sequenced with immunoSEQ multiplex PCR; TCRdb's copy has only in-frame clones and lacks some. The sample has 310,000 or so clones, around 85% seen once. The sequence came from a woman aged 30 to 39 who had recovered from COVID-19. Sequenced: peripheral blood. This sequence joins TRBV5-6 and TRBJ2-7; tentatively, D is TRBD1 (6 bases). The chain's CDR3 is CASSSPWDTLWDEQYF. CDR3 bases: TGTGCCAGCAGCTCCCCATGGGACACCCTTTGGGACGAGCAGTACTTC.